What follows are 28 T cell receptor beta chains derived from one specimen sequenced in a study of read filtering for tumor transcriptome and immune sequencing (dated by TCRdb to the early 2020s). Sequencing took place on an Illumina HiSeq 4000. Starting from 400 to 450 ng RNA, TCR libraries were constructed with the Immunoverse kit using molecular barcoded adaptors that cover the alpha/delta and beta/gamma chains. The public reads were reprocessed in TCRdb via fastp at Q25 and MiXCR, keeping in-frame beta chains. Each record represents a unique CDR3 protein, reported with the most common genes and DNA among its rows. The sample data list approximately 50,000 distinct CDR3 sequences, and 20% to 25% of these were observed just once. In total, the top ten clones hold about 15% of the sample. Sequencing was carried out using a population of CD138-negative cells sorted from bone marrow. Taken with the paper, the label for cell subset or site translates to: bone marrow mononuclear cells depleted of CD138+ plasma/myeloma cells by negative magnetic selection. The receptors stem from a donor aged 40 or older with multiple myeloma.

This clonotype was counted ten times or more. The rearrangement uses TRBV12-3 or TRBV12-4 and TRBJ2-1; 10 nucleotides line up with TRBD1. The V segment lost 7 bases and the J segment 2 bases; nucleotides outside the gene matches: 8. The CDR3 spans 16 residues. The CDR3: CASTSTGGLTYNEQFF. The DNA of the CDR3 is TGTGCCAGCACCTCGACAGGGGGCTTGACCTACAATGAGCAGTTCTTC.

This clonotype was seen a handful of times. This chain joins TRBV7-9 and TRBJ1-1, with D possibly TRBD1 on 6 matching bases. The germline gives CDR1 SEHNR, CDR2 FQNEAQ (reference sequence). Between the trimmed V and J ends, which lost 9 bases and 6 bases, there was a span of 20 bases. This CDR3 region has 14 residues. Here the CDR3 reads CASKIRGGMPEAFF. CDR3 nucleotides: TGTGCCAGTAAAATCAGGGGAGGGATGCCTGAAGCTTTCTTT.

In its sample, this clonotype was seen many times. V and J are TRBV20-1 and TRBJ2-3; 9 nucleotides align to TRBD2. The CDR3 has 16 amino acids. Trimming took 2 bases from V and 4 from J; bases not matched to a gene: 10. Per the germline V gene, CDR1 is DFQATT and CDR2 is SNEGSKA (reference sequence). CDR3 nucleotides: TGCAGTGCTAGAAAGCGCTGGGGACTAGCTGCAGATACGCAGTATTTT. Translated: CSARKRWGLAADTQYF.

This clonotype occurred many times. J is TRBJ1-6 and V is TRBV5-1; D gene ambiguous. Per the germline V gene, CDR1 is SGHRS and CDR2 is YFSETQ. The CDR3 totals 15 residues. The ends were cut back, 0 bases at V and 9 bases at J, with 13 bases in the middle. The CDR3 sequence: CASSLDGPETSPLHF. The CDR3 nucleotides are TGCGCCAGCAGCTTGGATGGTCCAGAAACTTCACCCCTCCACTTT.

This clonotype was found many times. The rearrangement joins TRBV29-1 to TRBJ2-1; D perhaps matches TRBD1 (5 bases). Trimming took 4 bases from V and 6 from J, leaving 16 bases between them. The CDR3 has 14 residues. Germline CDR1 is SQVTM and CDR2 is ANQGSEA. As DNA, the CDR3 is TGCAGCGTTGGCCCCCGACAGCCGAGCAATGAGCAGTTCTTC. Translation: CSVGPRQPSNEQFF.

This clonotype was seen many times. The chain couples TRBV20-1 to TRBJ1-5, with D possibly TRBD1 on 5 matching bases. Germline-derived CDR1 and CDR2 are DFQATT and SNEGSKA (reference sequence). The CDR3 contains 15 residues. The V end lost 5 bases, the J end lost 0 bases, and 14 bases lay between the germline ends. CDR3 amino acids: CSAPPGGNSNQPQHF. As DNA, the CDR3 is TGCAGTGCTCCCCCCGGGGGAAATAGCAATCAGCCCCAGCATTTT.

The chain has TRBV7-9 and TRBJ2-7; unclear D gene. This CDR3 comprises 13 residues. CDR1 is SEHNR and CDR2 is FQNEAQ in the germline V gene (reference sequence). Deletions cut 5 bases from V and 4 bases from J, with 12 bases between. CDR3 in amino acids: CASSPGPRYEQYF. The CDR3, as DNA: TGTGCCAGCAGCCCCGGGCCACGTTACGAGCAGTACTTC.

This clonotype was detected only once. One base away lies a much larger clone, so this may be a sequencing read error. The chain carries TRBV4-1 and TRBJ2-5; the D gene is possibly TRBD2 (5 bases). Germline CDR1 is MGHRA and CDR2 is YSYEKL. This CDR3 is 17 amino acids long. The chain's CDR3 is CASSQGVLRGRGETQHF. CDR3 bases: TGCGCCAGCAGCCAAGGGGTCCTCCGGGGTCGTGGGGAGACCCAGCACTTC.

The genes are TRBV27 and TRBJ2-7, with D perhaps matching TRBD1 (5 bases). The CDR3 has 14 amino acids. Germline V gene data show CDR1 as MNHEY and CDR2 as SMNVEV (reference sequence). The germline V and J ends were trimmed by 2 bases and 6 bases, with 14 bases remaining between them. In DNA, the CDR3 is TGTGCCAGCAGTTTACGGGCAGGGCACTGCGAGCAGTACTTC. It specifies CASSLRAGHCEQYF.

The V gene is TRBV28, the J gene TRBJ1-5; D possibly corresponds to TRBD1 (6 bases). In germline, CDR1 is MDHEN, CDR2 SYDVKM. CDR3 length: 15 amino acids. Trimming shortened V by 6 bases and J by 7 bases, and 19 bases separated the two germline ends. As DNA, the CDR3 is TGTGCCAGCAGATCCTACAGGGCCGGTGGCCAGCCCCAGCATTTT. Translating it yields CASRSYRAGGQPQHF.

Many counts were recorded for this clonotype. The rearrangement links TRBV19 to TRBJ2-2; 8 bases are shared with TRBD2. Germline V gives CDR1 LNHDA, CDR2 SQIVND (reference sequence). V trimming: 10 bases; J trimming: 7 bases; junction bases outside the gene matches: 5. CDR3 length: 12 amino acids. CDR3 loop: CATTGGYGELFF. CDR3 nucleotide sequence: TGTGCCACCACGGGGGGGTACGGGGAGCTGTTTTTT. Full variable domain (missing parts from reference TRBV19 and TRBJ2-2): DGGITQSPKYLFRKEGQNVTLSCEQNLNHDAMYWYRQDPGQGLRLIYYSQIVNDFQKGDIAEGYSVSREKKESFPLTVTSAQKNPTAFYLCATTGGYGELFFGEGSRLTVL.

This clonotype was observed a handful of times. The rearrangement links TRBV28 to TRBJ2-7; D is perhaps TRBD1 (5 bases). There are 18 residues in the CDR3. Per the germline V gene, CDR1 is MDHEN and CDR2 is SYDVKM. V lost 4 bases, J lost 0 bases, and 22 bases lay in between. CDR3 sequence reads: CASSSIISRAGNSYEQYF. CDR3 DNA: TGTGCCAGCAGTTCAATTATATCCCGGGCAGGGAACTCCTACGAGCAGTACTTC.

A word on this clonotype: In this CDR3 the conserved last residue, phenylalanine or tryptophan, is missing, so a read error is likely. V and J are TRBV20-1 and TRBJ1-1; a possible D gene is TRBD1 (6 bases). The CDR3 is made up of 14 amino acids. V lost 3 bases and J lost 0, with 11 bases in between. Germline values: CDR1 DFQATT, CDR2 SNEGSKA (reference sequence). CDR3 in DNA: TGCAGTGCTAGTCGACAGGCCCTGAACACTGAAGCTTTCCCT. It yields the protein CSASRQALNTEAFP.

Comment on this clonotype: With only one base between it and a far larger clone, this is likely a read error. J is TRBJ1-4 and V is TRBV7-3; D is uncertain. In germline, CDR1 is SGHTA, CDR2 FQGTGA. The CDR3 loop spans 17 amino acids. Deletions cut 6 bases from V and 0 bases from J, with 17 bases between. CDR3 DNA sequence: TGTGCCAGCAGTTTGTTAGCCCCCGGAGCAACTAATGAAAAACTGTTTTTT. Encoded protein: CASSLLAPGATNEKLFF.

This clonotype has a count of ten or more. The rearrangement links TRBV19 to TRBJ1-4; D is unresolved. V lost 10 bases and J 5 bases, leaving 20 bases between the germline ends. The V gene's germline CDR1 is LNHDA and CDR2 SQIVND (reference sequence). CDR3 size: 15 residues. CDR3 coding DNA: TGTGCCATCCGCGCCTCCGGACGAGGAAATGAAAAACTGTTTTTT. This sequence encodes CAIRASGRGNEKLFF.

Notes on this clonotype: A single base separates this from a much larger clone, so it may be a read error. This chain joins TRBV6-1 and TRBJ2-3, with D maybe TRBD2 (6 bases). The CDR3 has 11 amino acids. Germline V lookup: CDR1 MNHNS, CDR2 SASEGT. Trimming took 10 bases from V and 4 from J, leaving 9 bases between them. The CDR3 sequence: CATREADTQYF. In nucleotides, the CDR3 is TGTGCCACCAGGGAGGCAGATACGCAGTATTTT.

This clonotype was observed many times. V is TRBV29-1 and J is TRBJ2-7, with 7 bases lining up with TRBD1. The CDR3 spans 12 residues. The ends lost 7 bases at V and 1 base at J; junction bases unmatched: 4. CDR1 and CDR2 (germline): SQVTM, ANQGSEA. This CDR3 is CSGQGDSYEQYF. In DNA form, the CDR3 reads TGCAGCGGACAGGGCGATTCCTACGAGCAGTACTTC.

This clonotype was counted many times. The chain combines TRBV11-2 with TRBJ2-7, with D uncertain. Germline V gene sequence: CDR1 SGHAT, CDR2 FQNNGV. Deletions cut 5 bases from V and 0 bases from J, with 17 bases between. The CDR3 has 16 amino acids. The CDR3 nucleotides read TGTGCCAGCAGCCCTGACTCTGGCGCCGGCTCCTACGAGCAGTACTTC. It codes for CASSPDSGAGSYEQYF.

This CDR3 reads CASSPARGSGGMNEQFF. CDR3 in DNA: TGTGCCAGCAGCCCAGCCCGGGGCAGTGGTGGTATGAATGAGCAGTTCTTC. The chain has TRBV11-2 and TRBJ2-1; possibly TRBD1 or TRBD2 for D (5 bases each). Trimming removed 5 bases at V and 7 bases at J, with 24 bases between. The germline V gene has CDR1 SGHAT and CDR2 FQNNGV. CDR3 length: 17 amino acids.

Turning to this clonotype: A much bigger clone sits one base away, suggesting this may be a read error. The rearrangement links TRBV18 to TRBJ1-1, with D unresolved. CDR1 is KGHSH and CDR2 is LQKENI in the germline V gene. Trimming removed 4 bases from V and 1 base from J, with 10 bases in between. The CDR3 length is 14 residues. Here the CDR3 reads CASSLREGNTEAFF. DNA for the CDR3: TGTGCCAGCTCACTACGAGAAGGGAACACTGAAGCTTTCTTT.

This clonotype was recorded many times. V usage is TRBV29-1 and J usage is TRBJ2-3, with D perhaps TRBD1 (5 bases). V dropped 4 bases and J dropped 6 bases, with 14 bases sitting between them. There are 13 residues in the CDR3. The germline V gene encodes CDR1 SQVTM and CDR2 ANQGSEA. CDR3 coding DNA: TGCAGCGTTGGACAGTCCTATGGGGATACGCAGTATTTT. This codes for CSVGQSYGDTQYF.

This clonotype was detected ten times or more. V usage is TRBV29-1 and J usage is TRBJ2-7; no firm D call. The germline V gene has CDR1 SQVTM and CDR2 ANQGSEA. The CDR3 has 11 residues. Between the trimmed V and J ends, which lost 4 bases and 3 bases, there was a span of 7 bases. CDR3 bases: TGCAGCGTTGTATCGGTCTACGAGCAGTACTTC. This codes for CSVVSVYEQYF.

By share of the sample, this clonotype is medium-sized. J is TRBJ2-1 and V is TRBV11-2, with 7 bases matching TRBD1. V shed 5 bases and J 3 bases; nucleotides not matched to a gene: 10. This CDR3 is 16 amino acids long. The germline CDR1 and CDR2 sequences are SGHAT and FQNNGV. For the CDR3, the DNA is TGTGCCAGCAGCCAGTTTATCGGGACAGACTACAATGAGCAGTTCTTC. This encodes CASSQFIGTDYNEQFF.

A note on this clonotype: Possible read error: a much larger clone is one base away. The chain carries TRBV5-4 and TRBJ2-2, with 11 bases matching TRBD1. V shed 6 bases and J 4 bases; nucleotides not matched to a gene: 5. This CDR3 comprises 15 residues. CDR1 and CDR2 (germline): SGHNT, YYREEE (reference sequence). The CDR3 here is CASIGGTGGTGELFF. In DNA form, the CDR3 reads TGTGCCAGCATCGGGGGGACAGGGGGCACCGGGGAGCTGTTTTTT.

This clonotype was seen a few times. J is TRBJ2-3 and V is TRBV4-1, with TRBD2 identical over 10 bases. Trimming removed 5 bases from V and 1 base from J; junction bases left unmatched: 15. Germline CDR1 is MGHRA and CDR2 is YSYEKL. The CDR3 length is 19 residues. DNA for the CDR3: TGCGCCAGCAGCGAACCCCCCGGCCGGCTAGCGGGGGGCACAGATACGCAGTATTTT. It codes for CASSEPPGRLAGGTDTQYF.

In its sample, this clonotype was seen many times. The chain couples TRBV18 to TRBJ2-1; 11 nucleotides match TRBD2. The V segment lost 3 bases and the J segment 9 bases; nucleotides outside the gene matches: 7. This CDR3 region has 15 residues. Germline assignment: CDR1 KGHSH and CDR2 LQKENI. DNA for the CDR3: TGTGCCAGCTCACCTTCTAGCGGGAGGCCGTTTGAGCAGTTCTTC. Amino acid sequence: CASSPSSGRPFEQFF.

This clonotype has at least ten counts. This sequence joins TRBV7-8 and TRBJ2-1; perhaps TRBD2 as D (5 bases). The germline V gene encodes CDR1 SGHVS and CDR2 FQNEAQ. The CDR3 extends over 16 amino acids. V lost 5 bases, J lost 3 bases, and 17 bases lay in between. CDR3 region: CASSPQRVPNYNEQFF. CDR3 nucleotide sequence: TGTGCCAGCAGCCCTCAGAGGGTACCGAACTACAATGAGCAGTTCTTC.

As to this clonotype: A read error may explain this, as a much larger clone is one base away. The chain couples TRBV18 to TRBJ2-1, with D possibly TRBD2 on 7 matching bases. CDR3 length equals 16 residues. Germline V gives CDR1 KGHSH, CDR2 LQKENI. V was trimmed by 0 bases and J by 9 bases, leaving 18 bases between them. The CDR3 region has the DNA TGTGCCAGCTCACCACCGAAGGGGGGGGGCCTGAGTGAGCAGTTCTTC. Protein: CASSPPKGGGLSEQFF.